The 10 T cell receptor beta chains below all came from one sample that was sequenced in a study of tissue T cells after allogeneic stem cell transplantation. The data were produced by immunoSEQ multiplex PCR, yet TCRdb's version contains in-frame clones alone and is incomplete. In the table there are about 5,800 clones, 59% of which are singletons. The sample in question was tissue from the jejunum, obtained at autopsy. All receptors come from an older male donor with lung cancer.

The chain joins TRBV7-9 to TRBJ2-7; D ambiguous. Germline-derived CDR1 and CDR2 are SEHNR and FQNEAQ (reference sequence). Deletions cut 4 bases from V and 5 bases from J, with 15 bases between. The CDR3 length is 14 residues. CDR3 in amino acids: CASSSAAVDNEQYF. The DNA of the CDR3 is TGTGCCAGCAGCTCAGCTGCAGTTGACAACGAGCAGTACTTC.

This clone is judged medium-sized. V gene TRBV6-2 or TRBV6-3 combines with J gene TRBJ2-5; D is ambiguous. The CDR3 is made up of 14 amino acids. Germline-derived CDR1 and CDR2 are MNHEY and SVGEGT. The ends were cut back, 6 bases at V and 6 bases at J, with 17 bases in the middle. CDR3 DNA: TGTGCCAGCAGCTCCACCCTTCCCTTCCAGACCCAGTACTTC. It is translated as CASSSTLPFQTQYF.

Within the sample, this clone is large. This chain uses TRBV4-3 with TRBJ2-5; 10 nucleotides align to TRBD1. V lost 1 base, J lost 9 bases, and 8 bases stayed unmatched. Germline CDR1 and CDR2: LGHNA and YSLEER. The CDR3 runs 15 residues. CDR3 sequence reads: CASSQVRGQGIPQYF. Here the CDR3 DNA reads TGCGCCAGCAGCCAAGTCCGGGGACAGGGGATCCCCCAGTACTTC.

This clone was recorded once. Here the CDR3 reads CASSPGTQGNQPQHF. CDR3 in DNA: TGTGCCAGCTCACCGGGGACCCAAGGGAATCAGCCCCAGCATTTT. The gene calls are TRBV18 and TRBJ1-5, with D possibly being TRBD1 (5 bases). The germline CDR1 and CDR2 sequences are KGHSH and LQKENI. The CDR3 totals 15 residues. V was cut by 3 bases and J by 4 bases, with 13 bases left in between.

The sample holds one count of this clone. The chain links TRBV16 to TRBJ2-7; possibly TRBD1 for D (6 bases). The V and J ends lost 4 bases and 2 bases respectively, with 12 bases between them. The germline CDR1 and CDR2 sequences are KGHSY and FQNENV. The CDR3 loop spans 14 amino acids. CDR3 sequence (DNA): TGTGCCAGCAGCCTAGGACAGTTAACCTACGAGCAGTACTTC. It encodes CASSLGQLTYEQYF. The complete variable domain, with remaining parts taken from reference TRBV16 and TRBJ2-7, reads GEEVAQTPKHLVRGEGQKAKLYCAPIKGHSYVFWYQQVLKNEFKFLISFQNENVFDETGMPKERFSAKCLPNSPCSLEIQATKLEDSAVYFCASSLGQLTYEQYFGPGTRLTVT.

This chain uses TRBV5-6 with TRBJ1-1; D not certain. The V gene's germline CDR1 is SGHDT and CDR2 YYEEEE. The V end lost 4 bases, the J end lost 6 bases, and 13 bases lay between the germline ends. The length of the CDR3 is 13 residues. The CDR3 bases are TGTGCCAGCAGCCCCGGAACAGAACCTGAAGCTTTCTTT. Translating gives CASSPGTEPEAFF.

This clone was found once. This chain joins TRBV27 and TRBJ2-1; weak D call: TRBD1 (6 bases). This CDR3 comprises 16 residues. Germline CDR1 is MNHEY and CDR2 is SMNVEV (reference sequence). Trimming shortened V by 5 bases and J by 4 bases, and 18 bases separated the two germline ends. The DNA for the CDR3 is TGTGCCAGCAGTAGAGCCTCCGGGACAAGATACAATGAGCAGTTCTTC. It codes for CASSRASGTRYNEQFF.

The chain recombines TRBV12-3 or TRBV12-4 with TRBJ1-5; 7 bases are shared with TRBD1. CDR3 length equals 13 residues. With V trimmed by 3 bases and J by 7 bases, 3 bases remained unmatched. The CDR3 protein is CASSLDRMQPQHF. The CDR3 region has the DNA TGTGCCAGCAGTTTGGACAGGATGCAGCCCCAGCATTTT.

This clone was seen a handful of times. The chain uses TRBV29-1 and TRBJ2-2; unclear D gene. This CDR3 comprises 13 residues. The V end was cut by 8 bases, the J end by 1 base, with 11 bases between. Germline loops: CDR1 SQVTM, CDR2 ANQGSEA. Here the CDR3 reads CSTDDMNTGELFF. The CDR3 coding sequence is TGCAGCACTGATGACATGAACACCGGGGAGCTGTTTTTT.

The V gene is TRBV27, the J gene TRBJ2-2, with 14 bases lining up with TRBD2. Per the germline V gene, CDR1 is MNHEY and CDR2 is SMNVEV (reference sequence). V dropped 8 bases and J dropped 7; count of bases not matched to a gene: 9. The CDR3 is made up of 16 amino acids. The CDR3 reads CASQRTSGGIGGELFF. CDR3 nucleotides: TGTGCCAGCCAGAGGACTAGCGGGGGGATAGGCGGGGAGCTGTTTTTT.